This T cell receptor beta chain was captured in a study of CD8 T cells in Susac syndrome. Peripheral blood CD8+ and CD4+ T cells were profiled by TCR beta sequencing. Patients with stable or active relapsing-remitting disease, all of them treatment-naive, made up the multiple sclerosis controls. TEMRA cells were enriched by FACS, while CD8+ and CD4+ T cells were obtained through a negative isolation that was performed magnetically. This CDR3 is 15 amino acids long. Trimming shortened V by 2 bases and J by 1 base, and 12 bases separated the two germline ends. Germline V gene sequence: CDR1 MNHEY, CDR2 SVGAGI. The RNA, about 0.5 to 1 ug, was put through reverse transcription using random hexamers. With immunoSEQ multiplex PCR, TCR beta CDR3 was amplified across 54 Vbeta and 13 Jbeta. TCRdb reprocessed the immunoSEQ multiplex PCR reads with MiXCR, giving one entry per CDR3 protein. The sample includes around 200,000 distinct CDR3 sequences, roughly nine tenths seen only once; the top ten take roughly 0.15%.

J is TRBJ2-7 and V is TRBV6-5, with D tentatively TRBD1 (6 bases). Sequencing was carried out using CD8+ T cells from PBMCs. The TCR originated in a human donor with multiple sclerosis. The CDR3 coding sequence is TGTGCCAGCAGTTACCAGCAGGGGCTGTCCTACGAGCAGTACTTC. Translation: CASSYQQGLSYEQYF.